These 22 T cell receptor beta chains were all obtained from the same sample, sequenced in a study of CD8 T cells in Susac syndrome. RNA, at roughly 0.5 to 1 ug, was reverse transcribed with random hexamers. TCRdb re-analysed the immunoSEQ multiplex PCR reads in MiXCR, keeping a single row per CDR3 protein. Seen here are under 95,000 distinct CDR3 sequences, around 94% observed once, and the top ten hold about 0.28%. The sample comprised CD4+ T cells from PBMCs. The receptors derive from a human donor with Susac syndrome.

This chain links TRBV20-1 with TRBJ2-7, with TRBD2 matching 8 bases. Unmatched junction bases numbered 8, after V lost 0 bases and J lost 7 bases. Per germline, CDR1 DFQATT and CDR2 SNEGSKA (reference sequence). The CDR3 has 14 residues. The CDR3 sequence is CSARDPDRGGEQYF. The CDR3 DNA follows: TGCAGTGCTAGAGACCCGGACCGCGGGGGGGAGCAGTACTTC.

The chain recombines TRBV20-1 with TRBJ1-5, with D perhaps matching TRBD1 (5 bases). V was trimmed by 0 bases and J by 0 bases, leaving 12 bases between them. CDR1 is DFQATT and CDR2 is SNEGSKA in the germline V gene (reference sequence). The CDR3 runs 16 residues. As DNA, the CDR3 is TGCAGTGCTAGAGATTCAGGGCATCATAGCAATCAGCCCCAGCATTTT. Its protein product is CSARDSGHHSNQPQHF.

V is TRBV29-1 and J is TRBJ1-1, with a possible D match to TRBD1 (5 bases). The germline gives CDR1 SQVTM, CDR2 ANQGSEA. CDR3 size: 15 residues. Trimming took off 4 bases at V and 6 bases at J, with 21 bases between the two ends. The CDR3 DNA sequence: TGCAGCGTTGGGTCCAAGATCAGGGCGGGGTCTGAAGCTTTCTTT. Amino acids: CSVGSKIRAGSEAFF. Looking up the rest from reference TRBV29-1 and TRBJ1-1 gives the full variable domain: SAVISQKPSRDICQRGTSLTIQCQVDSQVTMMFWYRQQPGQSLTLIATANQGSEATYESGFVIDKFPISRPNLTFSTLTVSNMSPEDSSIYLCSVGSKIRAGSEAFFGQGTRLTVV.

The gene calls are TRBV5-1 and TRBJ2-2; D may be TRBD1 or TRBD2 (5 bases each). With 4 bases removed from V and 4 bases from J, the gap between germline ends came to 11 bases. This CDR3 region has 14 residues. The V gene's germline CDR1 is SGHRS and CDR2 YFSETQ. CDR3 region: CASSLGEPTGELFF. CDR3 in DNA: TGCGCCAGCAGCCTGGGGGAGCCCACCGGGGAGCTGTTTTTT. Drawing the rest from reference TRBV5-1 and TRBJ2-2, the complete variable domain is KAGVTQTPRYLIKTRGQQVTLSCSPISGHRSVSWYQQTPGQGLQFLFEYFSETQRNKGNFPGRFSGRQFSNSRSEMNVSTLELGDSALYLCASSLGEPTGELFFGEGSRLTVL.

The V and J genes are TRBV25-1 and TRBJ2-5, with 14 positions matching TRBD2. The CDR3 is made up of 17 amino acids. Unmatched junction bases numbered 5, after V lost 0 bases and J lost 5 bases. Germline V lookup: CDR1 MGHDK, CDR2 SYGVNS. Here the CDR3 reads CASSEYRGLAGAETQYF. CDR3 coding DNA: TGTGCCAGCAGTGAATATCGGGGACTAGCGGGGGCGGAGACCCAGTACTTC.

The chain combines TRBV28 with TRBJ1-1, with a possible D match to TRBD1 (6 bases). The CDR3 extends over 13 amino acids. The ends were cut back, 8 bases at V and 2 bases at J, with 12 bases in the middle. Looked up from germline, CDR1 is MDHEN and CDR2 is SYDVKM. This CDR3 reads CASLQGLNTEAFF. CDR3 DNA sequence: TGTGCCAGCCTACAGGGTCTCAACACTGAAGCTTTCTTT.

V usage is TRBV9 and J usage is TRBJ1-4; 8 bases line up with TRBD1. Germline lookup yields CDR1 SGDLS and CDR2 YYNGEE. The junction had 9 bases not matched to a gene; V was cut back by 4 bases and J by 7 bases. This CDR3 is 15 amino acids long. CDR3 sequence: CASSFNDRGTEKLFF. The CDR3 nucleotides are TGTGCCAGCAGCTTCAACGACAGGGGCACTGAAAAACTGTTTTTT. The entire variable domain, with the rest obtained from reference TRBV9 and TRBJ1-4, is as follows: DSGVTQTPKHLITATGQRVTLRCSPRSGDLSVYWYQQSLDQGLQFLIQYYNGEERAKGNILERFSAQQFPDLHSELNLSSLELGDSALYFCASSFNDRGTEKLFFGSGTQLSVL.

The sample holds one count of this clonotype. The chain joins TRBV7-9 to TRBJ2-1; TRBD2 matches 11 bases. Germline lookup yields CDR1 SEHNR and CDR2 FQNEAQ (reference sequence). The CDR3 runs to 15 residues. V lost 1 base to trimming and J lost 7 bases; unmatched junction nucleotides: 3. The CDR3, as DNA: TGTGCCAGCAGCTTAGTACTAGCGGGGGCTAATGAGCAGTTCTTC. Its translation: CASSLVLAGANEQFF.

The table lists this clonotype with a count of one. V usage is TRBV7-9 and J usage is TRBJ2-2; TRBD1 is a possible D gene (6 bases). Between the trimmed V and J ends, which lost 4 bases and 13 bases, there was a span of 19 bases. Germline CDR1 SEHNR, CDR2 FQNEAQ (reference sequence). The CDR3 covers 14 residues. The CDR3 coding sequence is TGTGCCAGCAGCTACCCGACAGGAAAAATGTCGCTGTTTTTT. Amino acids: CASSYPTGKMSLFF.

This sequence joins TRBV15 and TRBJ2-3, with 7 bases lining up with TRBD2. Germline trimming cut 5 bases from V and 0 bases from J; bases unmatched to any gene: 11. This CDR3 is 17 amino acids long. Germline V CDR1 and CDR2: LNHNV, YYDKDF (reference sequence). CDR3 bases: TGTGCCACCAGCCTCTCCGGGGGGATCACTAGCACAGATACGCAGTATTTT. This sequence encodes CATSLSGGITSTDTQYF. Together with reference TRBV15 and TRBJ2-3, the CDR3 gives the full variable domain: DAMVIQNPRYQVTQFGKPVTLSCSQTLNHNVMYWYQQKSSQAPKLLFHYYDKDFNNEADTPDNFQSRRPNTSFCFLDIRSPGLGDTAMYLCATSLSGGITSTDTQYFGPGTRLTVL.

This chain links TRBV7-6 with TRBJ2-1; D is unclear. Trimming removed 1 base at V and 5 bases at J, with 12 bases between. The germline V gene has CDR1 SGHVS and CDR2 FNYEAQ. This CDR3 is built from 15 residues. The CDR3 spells CASSLGGNPDNEQFF. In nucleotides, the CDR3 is TGTGCCAGCAGCTTAGGAGGCAACCCCGACAATGAGCAGTTCTTC.

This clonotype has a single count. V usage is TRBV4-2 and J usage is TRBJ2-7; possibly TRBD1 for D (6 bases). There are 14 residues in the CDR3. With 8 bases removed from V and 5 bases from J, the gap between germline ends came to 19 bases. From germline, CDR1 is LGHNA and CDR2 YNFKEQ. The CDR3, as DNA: TGTGCCAGCGCCTCCGACAGGAGTTATGACGAGCAGTACTTC. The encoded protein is CASASDRSYDEQYF.

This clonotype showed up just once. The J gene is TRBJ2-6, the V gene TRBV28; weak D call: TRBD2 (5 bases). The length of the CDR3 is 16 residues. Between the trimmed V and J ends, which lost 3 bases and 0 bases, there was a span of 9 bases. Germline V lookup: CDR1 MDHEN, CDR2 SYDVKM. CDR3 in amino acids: CASSFLRDSGANVLTF. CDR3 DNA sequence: TGTGCCAGCAGTTTCCTTCGGGACTCTGGGGCCAACGTCCTGACTTTC.

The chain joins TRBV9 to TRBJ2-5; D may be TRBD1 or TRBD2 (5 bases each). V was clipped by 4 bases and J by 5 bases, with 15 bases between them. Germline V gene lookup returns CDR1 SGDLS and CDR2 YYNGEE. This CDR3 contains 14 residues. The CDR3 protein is CASSPPGRWETQYF. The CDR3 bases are TGTGCCAGCAGCCCACCGGGGCGATGGGAGACCCAGTACTTC.

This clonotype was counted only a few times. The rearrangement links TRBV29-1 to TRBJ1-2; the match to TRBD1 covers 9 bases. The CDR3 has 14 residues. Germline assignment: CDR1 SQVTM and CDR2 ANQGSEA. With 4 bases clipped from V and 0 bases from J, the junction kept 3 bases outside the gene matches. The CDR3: CSVGTGEANYGYTF. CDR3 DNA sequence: TGCAGCGTTGGGACAGGGGAAGCTAACTATGGCTACACCTTC.

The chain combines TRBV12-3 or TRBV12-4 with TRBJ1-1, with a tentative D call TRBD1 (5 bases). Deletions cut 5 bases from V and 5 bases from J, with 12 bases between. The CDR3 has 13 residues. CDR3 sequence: CASSRGVGTEAFF. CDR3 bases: TGTGCCAGCAGTCGGGGGGTTGGAACTGAAGCTTTCTTT.

CDR3 loop: CASSRSGSSYNEQFF. The CDR3 region has the DNA TGCGCCAGCAGCCGCTCGGGGAGCTCCTACAATGAGCAGTTCTTC. The V gene is TRBV5-1, the J gene TRBJ2-1, with D possibly matching TRBD2 (5 bases). V was shortened by 4 bases and J by 0 bases, with 11 bases between the two germline ends. Per germline, CDR1 SGHRS and CDR2 YFSETQ. CDR3 length: 15 amino acids.

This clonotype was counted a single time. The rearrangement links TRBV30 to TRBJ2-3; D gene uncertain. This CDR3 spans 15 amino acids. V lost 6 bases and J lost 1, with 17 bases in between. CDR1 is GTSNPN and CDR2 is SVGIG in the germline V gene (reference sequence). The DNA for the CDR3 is TGTGCCTGTCGCTTCCCGCTATTAGGCACAGATACGCAGTATTTT. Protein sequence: CACRFPLLGTDTQYF. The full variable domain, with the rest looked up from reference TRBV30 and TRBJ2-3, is SQTIHQWPATLVQPVGSPLSLECTVEGTSNPNLYWYRQAAGRGLQLLFYSVGIGQISSEVPQNLSASRPQDRQFILSSKKLLLSDSGFYLCACRFPLLGTDTQYFGPGTRLTVL.

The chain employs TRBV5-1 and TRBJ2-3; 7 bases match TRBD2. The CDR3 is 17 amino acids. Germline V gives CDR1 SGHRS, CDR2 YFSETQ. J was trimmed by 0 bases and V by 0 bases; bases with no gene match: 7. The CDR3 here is CASSLVNAGDSTDTQYF. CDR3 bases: TGCGCCAGCAGCTTGGTGAATGCGGGGGATAGCACAGATACGCAGTATTTT.

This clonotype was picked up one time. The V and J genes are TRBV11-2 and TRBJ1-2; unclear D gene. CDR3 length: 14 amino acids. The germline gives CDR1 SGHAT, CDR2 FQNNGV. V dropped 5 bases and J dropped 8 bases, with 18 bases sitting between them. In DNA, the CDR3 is TGTGCCAGCAGCGAATCCCCCGGTGGTTACGGCTACACCTTC. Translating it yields CASSESPGGYGYTF.

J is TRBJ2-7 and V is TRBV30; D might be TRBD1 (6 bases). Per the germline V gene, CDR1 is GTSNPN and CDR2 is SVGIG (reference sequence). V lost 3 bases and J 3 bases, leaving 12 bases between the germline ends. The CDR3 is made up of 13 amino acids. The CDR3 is CAWSGTSIYEQYF. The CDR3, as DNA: TGTGCCTGGAGCGGGACATCGATCTACGAGCAGTACTTC.

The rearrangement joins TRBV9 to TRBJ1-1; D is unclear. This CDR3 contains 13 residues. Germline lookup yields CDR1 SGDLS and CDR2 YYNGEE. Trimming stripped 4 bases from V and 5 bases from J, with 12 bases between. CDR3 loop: CASSSRLGTEAFF. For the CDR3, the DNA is TGTGCCAGCAGCTCCCGTCTGGGGACTGAAGCTTTCTTT.